This T cell receptor (beta chain) was sequenced in a study of blood T cell repertoires in COVID-19. Study overall: Sample material is recorded as cDNA or gDNA derived from T cells, B-cell-depleted T cells, or PBMCs.

Original data processing: Amplification with reference gene primers provided the estimates of nucleated cell counts. Profiled with immunoSEQ multiplex PCR; TCRdb holds only in-frame clones, not every one. That table is the source of V, J and clone size, and D and trimming were worked out from the DNA. The sample consists of tens of thousands of clones, less than 85% of them appearing once. The receptor comes from a woman over 75 with acute or convalescent COVID-19. Sequencing was done on a sample of peripheral blood.

This chain's CDR3 is CASSHSTGGGTNEQFF. CDR3 bases: TGTGCCAGCAGCCACTCAACCGGGGGAGGGACCAATGAGCAGTTCTTC. The chain is built from TRBV4-2 and TRBJ2-1, with TRBD2 matching 7 bases. V trimming: 3 bases; J trimming: 6 bases; junction bases outside the gene matches: 11. The germline V gene encodes CDR1 LGHNA and CDR2 YNFKEQ. The CDR3 contains 16 residues.